This is a list of T cell receptor beta chains from one sample in a study of cytomegalovirus exposure and HLA in healthy donors. The repertoire was sequenced with immunoSEQ multiplex PCR; TCRdb's copy has only in-frame clones and lacks some. The sample has 100,000 or so clones, 74% seen once. Sequencing input: PBMCs. These receptors came from a human donor in good health. Each CDR3 is given with its conserved first and last residue. Each record gives: V gene, clone size, D gene, J gene, CDR3 DNA, CDR3 protein. A D gene is named only where the DNA matches it firmly. Expanded clones are given a class, and other clones once, few, many or no size at all.

v_gene: TRBV27
abundance: .
d_gene: TRBD2
j_gene: TRBJ2-7
CDR3nt: TGTGCCAGCAGTTTAGCTAGCGGGAGCATTTCCTACGAGCAGTACTTC
CDR3aa: CASSLASGSISYEQYF

v_gene: TRBV18
abundance: few
d_gene: .
j_gene: TRBJ2-5
CDR3nt: TGTGCCAGCTCACCAGATTACAGGGATGGGGAGACCCAGTACTTC
CDR3aa: CASSPDYRDGETQYF

v_gene: TRBV5-1
abundance: .
d_gene: .
j_gene: TRBJ1-4
CDR3nt: TGCGCCAGCAGCCCGTACAGGGCCTCTAATGAAAAACTGTTTTTT
CDR3aa: CASSPYRASNEKLFF

v_gene: TRBV9
abundance: .
d_gene: TRBD1
j_gene: TRBJ1-1
CDR3nt: TGTGCCAGCAGGGACCTAACAGGGGCGCAGAACACTGAAGCTTTCTTT
CDR3aa: CASRDLTGAQNTEAFF

v_gene: TRBV28
abundance: .
d_gene: TRBD1
j_gene: TRBJ1-5
CDR3nt: TGTGCCAGCCGACAGGGGGGTCAGCCCCAGCATTTT
CDR3aa: CASRQGGQPQHF

v_gene: TRBV4-2
abundance: .
d_gene: .
j_gene: TRBJ1-5
CDR3nt: TGTGCCAGCAGCCCCTTTGGAGGGGGAGGGTGGAATCAGCCCCAGCATTTT
CDR3aa: CASSPFGGGGWNQPQHF

v_gene: TRBV5-8
abundance: few
d_gene: TRBD2
j_gene: TRBJ2-5
CDR3nt: TGTGCCAGCAGCTTCAAGAGTTCGGGGGGAGAAGAGACCCAGTACTTC
CDR3aa: CASSFKSSGGEETQYF

v_gene: TRBV7-9
abundance: .
d_gene: .
j_gene: TRBJ2-5
CDR3nt: TGTGCCAGCACCTGGTGGGGAGAACAGACCCAGTACTTC
CDR3aa: CASTWWGEQTQYF

v_gene: TRBV4-3
abundance: .
d_gene: TRBD1
j_gene: TRBJ1-6
CDR3nt: TGCGCCAGCAGCCAATCCACCGACAGGGGGCGAGCATCACCCCTCCACTTT
CDR3aa: CASSQSTDRGRASPLHF

v_gene: TRBV25-1
abundance: .
d_gene: .
j_gene: TRBJ1-3
CDR3nt: TGTGCCAGCAGTTCGGTGCAGGGACTCTCTGGAAACACCATATATTTT
CDR3aa: CASSSVQGLSGNTIYF

v_gene: TRBV28
abundance: once
d_gene: TRBD1
j_gene: TRBJ2-7
CDR3nt: TGTGCCAGCAGTTTTACGGGGACAGGGGCCGCCGAGCAGTACTTC
CDR3aa: CASSFTGTGAAEQYF

v_gene: TRBV30
abundance: .
d_gene: .
j_gene: TRBJ1-1
CDR3nt: TGTGCCTGGAGGGGGGGGCCAGCCGGGGAAGCTTTCTTT
CDR3aa: CAWRGGPAGEAFF

v_gene: TRBV29-1
abundance: .
d_gene: .
j_gene: TRBJ2-7
CDR3nt: TGCAGCGCCGAACAACACTACGAGCAGTACTTC
CDR3aa: CSAEQHYEQYF

v_gene: TRBV6-1
abundance: .
d_gene: TRBD1
j_gene: TRBJ1-2
CDR3nt: TGTGCCAGCAGTGAGGGACAGGGAGGGAACTATGGCTACACCTTC
CDR3aa: CASSEGQGGNYGYTF

v_gene: TRBV28
abundance: .
d_gene: .
j_gene: TRBJ1-3
CDR3nt: TGTGCCAGCAGTTCTCCGGGACACTTTCGCTCTGGAAACACCATATATTTT
CDR3aa: CASSSPGHFRSGNTIYF

v_gene: TRBV5-1
abundance: .
d_gene: TRBD2
j_gene: TRBJ2-3
CDR3nt: TGCGCCAGCAGTAGAGGACTAGCGGGAGTCACAGATACGCAGTATTTT
CDR3aa: CASSRGLAGVTDTQYF

v_gene: TRBV28
abundance: .
d_gene: .
j_gene: TRBJ1-2
CDR3nt: TGTGCCAGCAGAGAACAGGGAGTTGGTGGCTACACCTTC
CDR3aa: CASREQGVGGYTF

v_gene: TRBV2
abundance: .
d_gene: TRBD1
j_gene: TRBJ2-2
CDR3nt: TGTGCCAGCGGACAGGGGGGCGGGGAGCTGTTTTTT
CDR3aa: CASGQGGGELFF

v_gene: TRBV28
abundance: .
d_gene: TRBD1
j_gene: TRBJ2-5
CDR3nt: TGTGCCAGCATCCAGGGGGATATGCTCCAACAGGGTAAAGAGACCCAGTACTTC
CDR3aa: CASIQGDMLQQGKETQYF

v_gene: TRBV30
abundance: .
d_gene: TRBD1
j_gene: TRBJ1-2
CDR3nt: TGTGCCTTAAGAGAGGGGGGACAGGGGGCCGGTTATGGCTACACCTTC
CDR3aa: CALREGGQGAGYGYTF

v_gene: TRBV5-4
abundance: few
d_gene: TRBD2
j_gene: TRBJ2-3
CDR3nt: TGTGCCAGCAGCGTACCGGGACTAGCGTGGGCAGATACGCAGTATTTT
CDR3aa: CASSVPGLAWADTQYF

v_gene: TRBV27
abundance: .
d_gene: TRBD2
j_gene: TRBJ2-1
CDR3nt: TGTGCCAGCAGTTTATCTAGCGGGGCTAATGAGCAGTTCTTC
CDR3aa: CASSLSSGANEQFF

v_gene: TRBV18
abundance: few
d_gene: TRBD1
j_gene: TRBJ1-4
CDR3nt: TGTGCCAGCTCACTCGCCGGGACAGGGGTCGGTGAAAAACTGTTTTTT
CDR3aa: CASSLAGTGVGEKLFF

v_gene: TRBV14
abundance: .
d_gene: .
j_gene: TRBJ1-6
CDR3nt: TGTGCCAGCAGCCAAGTCCACGCGGGTAATTCACCCCTCCACTTT
CDR3aa: CASSQVHAGNSPLHF

v_gene: TRBV4-3
abundance: .
d_gene: .
j_gene: TRBJ1-2
CDR3nt: TGCGCCAGCAGCCAACCAAACACTGACAGGAACTATGGCTACACCTTC
CDR3aa: CASSQPNTDRNYGYTF

v_gene: TRBV7-3
abundance: .
d_gene: TRBD2
j_gene: TRBJ2-1
CDR3nt: TGTGCCAGCAGCTCTAGGGGACTAGCGGGGGGGAATGAGCAGTTCTTC
CDR3aa: CASSSRGLAGGNEQFF

v_gene: TRBV19
abundance: .
d_gene: TRBD2
j_gene: TRBJ2-5
CDR3nt: TGTGCCAGTAGTATAGAAGGACTAGCGGGAGAGACCCAGTACTTC
CDR3aa: CASSIEGLAGETQYF

v_gene: TRBV4-1
abundance: .
d_gene: .
j_gene: TRBJ1-1
CDR3nt: TGCGCCAGCAGCCAAGATCCGTGGAGGGCAAACACTGAAGCTTTCTTT
CDR3aa: CASSQDPWRANTEAFF

v_gene: TRBV27
abundance: .
d_gene: .
j_gene: TRBJ2-5
CDR3nt: TGTGCCAGCAGCCGCCCGGGTGGGACCCAGTACTTC
CDR3aa: CASSRPGGTQYF

v_gene: TRBV6-1
abundance: .
d_gene: TRBD1
j_gene: TRBJ2-5
CDR3nt: TGTGCCAGCAGTGAAGGAGTCTCTGACAGGGGAGAAGAGACCCAGTACTTC
CDR3aa: CASSEGVSDRGEETQYF

v_gene: TRBV7-2
abundance: .
d_gene: .
j_gene: TRBJ2-3
CDR3nt: TGTGCCAGCAGCTTGTCGGGGTTCGATACGCAGTATTTT
CDR3aa: CASSLSGFDTQYF

v_gene: TRBV5-1
abundance: .
d_gene: .
j_gene: TRBJ2-3
CDR3nt: TGCGCCAGCAGCTTGGTCGACGGGAGCACAGATACGCAGTATTTT
CDR3aa: CASSLVDGSTDTQYF

v_gene: TRBV2
abundance: .
d_gene: TRBD2
j_gene: TRBJ2-2
CDR3nt: TGTGCCAGCCGTCTAGCGGGTAACACCGGGGAGCTGTTTTTT
CDR3aa: CASRLAGNTGELFF

v_gene: TRBV19
abundance: .
d_gene: .
j_gene: TRBJ1-5
CDR3nt: TGTGCCAGTAGTACCATGGGAGGGGCAAATCAGCCCCAGCATTTT
CDR3aa: CASSTMGGANQPQHF

v_gene: TRBV7-2
abundance: .
d_gene: TRBD1
j_gene: TRBJ2-7
CDR3nt: TGTGCCAGCAGCCGCGGACAGGTGGGCTACGAGCAGTACTTC
CDR3aa: CASSRGQVGYEQYF

v_gene: TRBV4-1
abundance: once
d_gene: TRBD2
j_gene: TRBJ2-1
CDR3nt: TGCGCCAGCAGCCAAGGTAGCGGGGGGGCCGGAGACAATGAGCAGTTCTTC
CDR3aa: CASSQGSGGAGDNEQFF

v_gene: TRBV29-1
abundance: once
d_gene: .
j_gene: TRBJ2-1
CDR3nt: TGCAGCGTTGAAGAGGGGCGGCGGATGTACAATGAGCAGTTCTTC
CDR3aa: CSVEEGRRMYNEQFF

v_gene: TRBV28
abundance: .
d_gene: .
j_gene: TRBJ2-3
CDR3nt: TGTGCCAGCAGTTGGCAAGGGAGAGATACGCAGTATTTT
CDR3aa: CASSWQGRDTQYF

v_gene: TRBV27
abundance: .
d_gene: .
j_gene: TRBJ2-3
CDR3nt: TGTGCCAGCAGTTGGGGCAGGGCGGGGGATACGCAGTATTTT
CDR3aa: CASSWGRAGDTQYF

v_gene: TRBV5-6
abundance: .
d_gene: TRBD1
j_gene: TRBJ1-1
CDR3nt: TGTGCCAGCAGCTTAGGGACAGGTTCGAGAAGGAACACTGAAGCTTTCTTT
CDR3aa: CASSLGTGSRRNTEAFF

v_gene: TRBV7-9
abundance: few
d_gene: .
j_gene: TRBJ2-2
CDR3nt: TGTGCCAGCAGACCTGGGGCCTATACCGGGGAGCTGTTTTTT
CDR3aa: CASRPGAYTGELFF

v_gene: TRBV5-4
abundance: .
d_gene: TRBD1
j_gene: TRBJ1-2
CDR3nt: TGTGCCAGCAGCTTGACAGGGGCCCTTGGCTACACCTTC
CDR3aa: CASSLTGALGYTF

v_gene: TRBV9
abundance: .
d_gene: TRBD1
j_gene: TRBJ1-3
CDR3nt: TGTGCCAGCAGCGCACAGGGGTTCACTGGAAACACCATATATTTT
CDR3aa: CASSAQGFTGNTIYF

v_gene: TRBV28
abundance: .
d_gene: TRBD1
j_gene: TRBJ1-2
CDR3nt: TGTGCCAGCAGTACGACAGGGGGGGTTGGCTATGGCTACACCTTC
CDR3aa: CASSTTGGVGYGYTF

v_gene: TRBV7-2
abundance: .
d_gene: TRBD1
j_gene: TRBJ2-5
CDR3nt: TGTGCCAGCAGCTTCGGACAGGGAGAGACCCAGTACTTC
CDR3aa: CASSFGQGETQYF

v_gene: TRBV5-8
abundance: .
d_gene: TRBD1
j_gene: TRBJ1-2
CDR3nt: TGTGCCAGTAGCCGGGACAGGAATAACTATGGCTACACCTTC
CDR3aa: CASSRDRNNYGYTF

v_gene: TRBV19
abundance: .
d_gene: .
j_gene: TRBJ1-4
CDR3nt: TGTGCCAGTAGTCCTGGACAGACAGAAAAACTGTTTTTT
CDR3aa: CASSPGQTEKLFF

v_gene: TRBV6-1
abundance: .
d_gene: TRBD2
j_gene: TRBJ2-1
CDR3nt: TGTGCCAGCACCCCGGTGGCGGGAGCTCCCAATGAGCAGTTCTTC
CDR3aa: CASTPVAGAPNEQFF

v_gene: TRBV28
abundance: .
d_gene: .
j_gene: TRBJ2-1
CDR3nt: TGTGCCAGCAGTTCCACGAGAGGTCCTGGGAATGAGCAGTTCTTC
CDR3aa: CASSSTRGPGNEQFF